This entry is about one TCR beta chain. Its target is not known. Beta-chain TCR CDR3 regions were amplified from RNA transcripts. First-round RT-PCR relied on HTBI primers, and a second-round multiplex PCR came next. MiXCR, run by TCRdb on the multiplex PCR reads, gives a single entry per CDR3 protein. Among around 1.1 million distinct CDR3 sequences listed, 35% to 40% were seen once. Hyperthyroidism cases were recent diagnoses of under 2 months' duration in people aged 18 to 65. The germline V gene has CDR1 SGHVS and CDR2 FQNEAQ. The CDR3 loop spans 18 amino acids. After removal of 5 bases from V and 0 bases from J, the junction contained 10 bases not matched to a gene. These data come from a study of Graves' ophthalmopathy and Graves' hyperthyroidism. Study-wide points: In predicting ophthalmopathy progression, the model reached roughly 71% sensitivity and 72.22% specificity.

V gene TRBV7-8 combines with J gene TRBJ1-6, with TRBD1 identical over 7 bases. Sequenced input: peripheral blood or thyroid tissue (not recorded which). This TCR was recovered from an adult man with Graves' hyperthyroidism. The CDR3 DNA reads TGTGCCAGCAGCCCCATCCGGGAGGGGGCCTCCTATAATTCACCCCTCCACTTT. This sequence encodes CASSPIREGASYNSPLHF.